This T cell receptor (beta chain) appears in the sequencing data of a study of shared clonotypes between healthy human individuals. Study-wide background: The composition of the donors was a couple of women and a few men aged 18 to 49.

Data came from immunoSEQ multiplex PCR; TCRdb stores just in-frame clones and leaves some out. The top ten hold roughly 0.36% of the sample, which has more than 2,000,000 clones, about 92% seen once. Study observations and caveats: Researchers sampled blood only, noting tissue repertoires likely differ. Despite large depth, rarefaction showed incomplete sorted-subset sequencing.

Notes on this clone: Its antigen remains unknown.

The CDR3 extends over 14 amino acids. V lost 0 bases to trimming and J lost 7 bases, with 10 bases between them. Germline CDR1 LGHNA, CDR2 YNFKEQ. Material for sequencing was naive CD4+ T cells from PBMCs. Subset reported: CD45RA+ positively selected. The TCR was taken from a man between 18 and 35 years old in good health. Some clones in this sample may be carry-over from other donors' samples. The genes are TRBV4-2 and TRBJ2-1; the D gene is possibly TRBD2 (5 bases). The CDR3 DNA sequence: TGTGCCAGCAGCCAAGACTCGGGGTGGAATGAGCAGTTCTTC. This gives the protein CASSQDSGWNEQFF.